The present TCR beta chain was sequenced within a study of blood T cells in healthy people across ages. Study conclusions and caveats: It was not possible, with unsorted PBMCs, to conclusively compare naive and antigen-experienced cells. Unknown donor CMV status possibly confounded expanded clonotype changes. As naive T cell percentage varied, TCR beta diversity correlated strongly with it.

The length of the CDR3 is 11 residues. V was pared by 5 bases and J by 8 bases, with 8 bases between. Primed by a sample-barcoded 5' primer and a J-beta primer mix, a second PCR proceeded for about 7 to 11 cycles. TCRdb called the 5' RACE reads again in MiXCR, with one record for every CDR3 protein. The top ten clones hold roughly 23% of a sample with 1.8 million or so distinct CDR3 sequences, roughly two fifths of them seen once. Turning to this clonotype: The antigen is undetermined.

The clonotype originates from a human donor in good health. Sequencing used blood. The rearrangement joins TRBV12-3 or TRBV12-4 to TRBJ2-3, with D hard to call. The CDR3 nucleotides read TGTGCCAGCAGTCGACCGGGTACGCAGTATTTT. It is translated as CASSRPGTQYF.